The source of this TCR beta chain is a study of neoadjuvant nivolumab and ipilimumab in lung cancer. Broader study findings: Only two of four nivolumab-treated tumors gained richness and clonality by surgery. Compared with tumor-adjacent uninvolved lung, resected tumors showed greater richness and clonality. Higher pretherapy blood TCR richness went with higher resected-tumor richness. A small number of samples were TCR sequenced.

The V gene lost 1 base and the J gene lost 5 bases, with 7 bases spanning the gap. The CDR3 is 12 amino acids. The V gene's germline CDR1 is SGHNT and CDR2 YYREEE (reference sequence). With regard to this clone: Its matching antigen is unknown.

The table came from immunoSEQ multiplex PCR; TCRdb's copy has only in-frame clones and leaves some out. Of 20,000 to 25,000 clones in the sample, about four fifths were seen once. Sequences were derived from peripheral blood, sampled before neoadjuvant nivolumab, alone or with ipilimumab. The source is an adult with non-small cell lung cancer. J is TRBJ2-7 and V is TRBV5-4; D ambiguous. This CDR3 is CASSLTANEQYF. CDR3 DNA: TGTGCCAGCAGCTTGACAGCTAACGAGCAGTACTTC.